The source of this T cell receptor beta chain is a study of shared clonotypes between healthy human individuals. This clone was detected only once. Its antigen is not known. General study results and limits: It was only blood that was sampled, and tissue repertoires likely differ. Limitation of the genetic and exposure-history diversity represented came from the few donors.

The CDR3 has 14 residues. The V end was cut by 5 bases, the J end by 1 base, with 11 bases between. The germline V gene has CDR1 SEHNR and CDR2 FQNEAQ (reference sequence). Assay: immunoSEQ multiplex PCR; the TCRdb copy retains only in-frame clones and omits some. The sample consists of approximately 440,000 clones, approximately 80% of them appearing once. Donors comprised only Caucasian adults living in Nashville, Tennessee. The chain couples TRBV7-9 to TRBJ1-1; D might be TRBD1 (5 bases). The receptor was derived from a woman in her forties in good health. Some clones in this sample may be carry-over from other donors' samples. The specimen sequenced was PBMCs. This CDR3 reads CASSTRRGNTEAFF. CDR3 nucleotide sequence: TGTGCCAGCAGCACCCGTAGGGGGAACACTGAAGCTTTCTTT.